This T cell receptor beta chain was found in a study of T cells in Graves' hyperthyroidism and ophthalmopathy. Germline assignment: CDR1 SGHKS and CDR2 YYEKEE (reference sequence). V was cut by 1 base and J by 2 bases, with 9 bases left in between. This CDR3 contains 14 residues. Findings and caveats of the study: Using 13 V-J features, a model discriminated ophthalmopathy from stable hyperthyroidism. Blood also held most thyroid clonotypes expanded beyond 0.001. Ophthalmopathy, which appeared later, was predicted by the model a median roughly 6.5 months before onset.

What was amplified from RNA transcripts were TCR beta CDR3 regions. Primed by the HTBI set, a first-round RT-PCR was run on the TCR CDR3. TCRdb analysed the multiplex PCR reads with MiXCR anew, one entry per CDR3 protein. There are over 300,000 distinct CDR3 sequences in the sample; about 14% occur only once, and approximately 11% lies in the top ten. The table lists this clonotype with many counts. The antigen remains unidentified. Cells are PBMCs isolated from around 10 ml of fresh blood. The material sequenced was blood. V usage is TRBV5-5 and J usage is TRBJ1-1; D is undetermined. This TCR derives from an older woman with Graves' hyperthyroidism. For the CDR3, the DNA is TGTGCCAGCAGCTTGCAGAGCGCCAACACTGAAGCTTTCTTT. Its translation: CASSLQSANTEAFF.